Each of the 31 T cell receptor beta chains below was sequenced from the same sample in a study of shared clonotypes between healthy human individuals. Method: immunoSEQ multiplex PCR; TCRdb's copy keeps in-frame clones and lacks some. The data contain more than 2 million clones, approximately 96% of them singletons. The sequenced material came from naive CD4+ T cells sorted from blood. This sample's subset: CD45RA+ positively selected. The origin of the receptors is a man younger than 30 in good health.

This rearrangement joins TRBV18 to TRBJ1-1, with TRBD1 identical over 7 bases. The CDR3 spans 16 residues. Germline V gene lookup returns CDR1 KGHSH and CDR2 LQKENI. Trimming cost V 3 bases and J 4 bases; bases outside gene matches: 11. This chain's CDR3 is CASSPPIGGLLTEAFF. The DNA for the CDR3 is TGTGCCAGCTCACCGCCCATAGGGGGCCTCCTCACTGAAGCTTTCTTT.

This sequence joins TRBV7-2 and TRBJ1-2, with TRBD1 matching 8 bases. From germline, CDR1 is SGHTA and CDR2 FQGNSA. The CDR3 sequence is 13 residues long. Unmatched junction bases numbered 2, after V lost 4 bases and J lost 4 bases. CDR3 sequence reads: CASSWDRFYGYTF. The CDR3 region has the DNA TGTGCCAGCAGCTGGGACAGGTTCTATGGCTACACCTTC.

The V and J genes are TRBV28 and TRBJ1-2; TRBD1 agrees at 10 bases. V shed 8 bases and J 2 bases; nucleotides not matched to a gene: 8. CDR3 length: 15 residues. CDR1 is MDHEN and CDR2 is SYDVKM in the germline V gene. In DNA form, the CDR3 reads TGTGCCAGCTACGGACAGGGGGTTGGAAACTATGGCTACACCTTC. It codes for CASYGQGVGNYGYTF.

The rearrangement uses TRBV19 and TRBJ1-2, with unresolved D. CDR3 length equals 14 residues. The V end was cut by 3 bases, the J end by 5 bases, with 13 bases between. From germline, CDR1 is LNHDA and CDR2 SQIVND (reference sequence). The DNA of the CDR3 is TGTGCCAGTAGTATCGAGGGAGTGGGTTATGGCTACACCTTC. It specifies CASSIEGVGYGYTF.

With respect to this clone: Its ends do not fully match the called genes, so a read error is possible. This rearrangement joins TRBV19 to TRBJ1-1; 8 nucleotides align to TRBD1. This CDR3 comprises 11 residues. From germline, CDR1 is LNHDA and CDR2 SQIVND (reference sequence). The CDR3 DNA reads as TGTGCCAGTACTTCCGGGACAGGACCAACTTTT. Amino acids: CASTSGTGPTF.

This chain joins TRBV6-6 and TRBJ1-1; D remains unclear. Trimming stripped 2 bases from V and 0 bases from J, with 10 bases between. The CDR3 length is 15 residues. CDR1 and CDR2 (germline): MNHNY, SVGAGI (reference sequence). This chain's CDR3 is CASSYILDMNTEAFF. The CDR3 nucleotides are TGTGCCAGCAGTTACATCTTAGACATGAACACTGAAGCTTTCTTT.

CDR3 in DNA: TGTGCCAGCAGTGAGGAGATAGCGGGGGGGCCCTACGAGCAGTACTTC. Residues: CASSEEIAGGPYEQYF. The J gene is TRBJ2-7, the V gene TRBV2, with TRBD2 matching 11 bases. CDR1 SNHLY and CDR2 FYNNEI come from the germline V gene. Unmatched junction bases numbered 6, after V lost 3 bases and J lost 2 bases. The CDR3 covers 16 residues.

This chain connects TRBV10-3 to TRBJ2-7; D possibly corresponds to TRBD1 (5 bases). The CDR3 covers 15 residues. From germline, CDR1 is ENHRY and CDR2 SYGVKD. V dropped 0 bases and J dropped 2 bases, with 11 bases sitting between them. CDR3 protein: CAISESTGSTYEQYF. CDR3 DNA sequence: TGTGCCATCAGTGAGTCCACAGGATCTACCTACGAGCAGTACTTC.

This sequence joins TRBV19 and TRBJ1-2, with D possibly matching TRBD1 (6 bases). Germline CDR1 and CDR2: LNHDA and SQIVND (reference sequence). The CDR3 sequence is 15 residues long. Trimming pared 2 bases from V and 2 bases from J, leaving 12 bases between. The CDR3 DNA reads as TGTGCCAGTAGTATACGAGGGACACAAAACTATGGCTACACCTTC. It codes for CASSIRGTQNYGYTF.

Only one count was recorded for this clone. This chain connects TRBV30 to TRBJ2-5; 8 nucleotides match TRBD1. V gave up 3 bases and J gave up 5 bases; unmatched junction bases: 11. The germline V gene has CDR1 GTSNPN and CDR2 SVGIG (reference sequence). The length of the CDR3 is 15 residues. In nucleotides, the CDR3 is TGTGCCTGGAGACTAGGACAGGGAAAGTGGGAGACCCAGTACTTC. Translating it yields CAWRLGQGKWETQYF.

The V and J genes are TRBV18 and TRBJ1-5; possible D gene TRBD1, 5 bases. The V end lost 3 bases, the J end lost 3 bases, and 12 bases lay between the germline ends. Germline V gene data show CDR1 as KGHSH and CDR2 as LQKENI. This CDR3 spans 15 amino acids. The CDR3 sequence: CASSPQWDANQPQHF. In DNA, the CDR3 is TGTGCCAGCTCACCCCAGTGGGACGCCAATCAGCCCCAGCATTTT.

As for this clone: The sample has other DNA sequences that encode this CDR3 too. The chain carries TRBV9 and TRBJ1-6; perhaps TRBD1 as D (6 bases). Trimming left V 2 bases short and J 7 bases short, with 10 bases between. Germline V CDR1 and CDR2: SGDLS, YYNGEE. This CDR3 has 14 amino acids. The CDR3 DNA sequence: TGTGCCAGCAGCGTGCGGGACACAAATTCACCCCTCCACTTT. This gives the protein CASSVRDTNSPLHF.

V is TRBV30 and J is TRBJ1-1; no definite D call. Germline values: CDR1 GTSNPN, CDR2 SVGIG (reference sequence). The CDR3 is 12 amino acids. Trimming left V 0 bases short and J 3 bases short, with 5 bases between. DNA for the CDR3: TGTGCCTGGAGTGTTGAAGACACTGAAGCTTTCTTT. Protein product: CAWSVEDTEAFF.

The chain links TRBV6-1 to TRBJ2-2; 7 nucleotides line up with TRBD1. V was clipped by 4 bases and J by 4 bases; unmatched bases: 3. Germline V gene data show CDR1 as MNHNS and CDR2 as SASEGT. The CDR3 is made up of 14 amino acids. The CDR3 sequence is CASSGGTVTGELFF. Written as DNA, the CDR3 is TGTGCCAGCAGTGGAGGGACAGTCACCGGGGAGCTGTTTTTT.

The chain's CDR3 is CASGLDRTDTQYF. In nucleotides, the CDR3 is TGTGCCAGCGGGCTAGATCGCACAGATACGCAGTATTTT. The V and J genes are TRBV2 and TRBJ2-3, with no clear D. Trimming removed 8 bases from V and 1 base from J, with 10 bases in between. This CDR3 is built from 13 residues. Germline-derived CDR1 and CDR2 are SNHLY and FYNNEI.

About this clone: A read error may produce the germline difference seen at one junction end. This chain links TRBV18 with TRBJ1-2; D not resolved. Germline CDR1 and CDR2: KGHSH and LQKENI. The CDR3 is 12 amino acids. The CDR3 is CASSPGEVGAYF. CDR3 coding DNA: TGTGCCAGCTCACCAGGGGAGGTAGGAGCGTACTTC.

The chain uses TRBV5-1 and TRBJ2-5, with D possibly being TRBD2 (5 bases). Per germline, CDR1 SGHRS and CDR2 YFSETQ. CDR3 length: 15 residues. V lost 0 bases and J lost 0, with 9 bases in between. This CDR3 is CASSLGGPNQETQYF. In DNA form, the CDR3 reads TGCGCCAGCAGCTTGGGCGGGCCAAACCAAGAGACCCAGTACTTC.

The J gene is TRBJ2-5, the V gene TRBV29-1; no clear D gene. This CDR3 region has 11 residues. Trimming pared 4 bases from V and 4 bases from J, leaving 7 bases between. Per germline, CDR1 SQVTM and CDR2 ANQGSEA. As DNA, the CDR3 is TGCAGCGTTGTTAGTCCAGAGACCCAGTACTTC. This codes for CSVVSPETQYF.

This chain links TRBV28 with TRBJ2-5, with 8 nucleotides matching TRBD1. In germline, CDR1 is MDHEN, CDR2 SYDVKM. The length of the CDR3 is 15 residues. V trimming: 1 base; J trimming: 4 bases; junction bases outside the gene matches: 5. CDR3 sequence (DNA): TGTGCCAGCAGTTTATACAGGGGGGTTCGAGAGACCCAGTACTTC. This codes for CASSLYRGVRETQYF.

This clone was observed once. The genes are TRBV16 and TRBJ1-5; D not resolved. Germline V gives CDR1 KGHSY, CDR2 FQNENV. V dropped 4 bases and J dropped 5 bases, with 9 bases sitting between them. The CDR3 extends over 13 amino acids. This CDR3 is CASSPGDYQPQHF. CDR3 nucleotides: TGTGCCAGCAGCCCCGGAGATTATCAGCCCCAGCATTTT. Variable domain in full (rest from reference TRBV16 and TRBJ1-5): GEEVAQTPKHLVRGEGQKAKLYCAPIKGHSYVFWYQQVLKNEFKFLISFQNENVFDETGMPKERFSAKCLPNSPCSLEIQATKLEDSAVYFCASSPGDYQPQHFGDGTRLSIL.

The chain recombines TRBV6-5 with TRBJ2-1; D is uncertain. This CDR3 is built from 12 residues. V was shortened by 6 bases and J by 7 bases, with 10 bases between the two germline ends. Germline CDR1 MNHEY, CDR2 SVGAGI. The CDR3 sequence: CASSRHLNEQFF. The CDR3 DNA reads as TGTGCCAGCAGCCGCCACCTGAATGAGCAGTTCTTC.

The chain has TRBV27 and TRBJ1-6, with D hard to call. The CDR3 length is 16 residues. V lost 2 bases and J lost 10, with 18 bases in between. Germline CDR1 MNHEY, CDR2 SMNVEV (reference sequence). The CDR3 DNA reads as TGTGCCAGCAGTTTAAGCGCCGGCCTAGGGTCATCACCCCTCCACTTT. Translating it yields CASSLSAGLGSSPLHF.

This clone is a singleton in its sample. The CDR3 sequence: CASSLFSGGPGWEQYF. In nucleotides, the CDR3 is TGCGCCAGCAGCTTGTTTAGCGGGGGACCAGGATGGGAGCAGTACTTC. The J gene is TRBJ2-7, the V gene TRBV5-1; 9 bases line up with TRBD2. There are 16 residues in the CDR3. J gave up 7 bases and V 1 base, and 12 bases lay outside the gene matches. Germline values: CDR1 SGHRS, CDR2 YFSETQ.

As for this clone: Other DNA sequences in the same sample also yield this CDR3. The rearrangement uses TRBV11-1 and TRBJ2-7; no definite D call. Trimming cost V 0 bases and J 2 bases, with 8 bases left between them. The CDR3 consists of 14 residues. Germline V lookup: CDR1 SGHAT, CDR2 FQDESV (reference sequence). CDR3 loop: CASSLAAPTYEQYF. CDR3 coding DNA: TGTGCCAGCAGCTTAGCGGCCCCTACCTACGAGCAGTACTTC.

The CDR3 DNA follows: TGTGCCAGCAGTGCTATCGGGACCTCGGGGCCCCAGCATTTT. It encodes CASSAIGTSGPQHF. This chain joins TRBV6-1 and TRBJ1-5, with a tentative D call TRBD1 (5 bases). The CDR3 is 14 amino acids. Trimming stripped 4 bases from V and 9 bases from J, with 16 bases between. The V gene's germline CDR1 is MNHNS and CDR2 SASEGT.

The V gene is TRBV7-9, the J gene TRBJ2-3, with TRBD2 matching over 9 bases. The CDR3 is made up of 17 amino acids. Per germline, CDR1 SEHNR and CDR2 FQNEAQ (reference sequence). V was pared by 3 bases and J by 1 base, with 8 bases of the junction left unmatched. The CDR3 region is CASSLRAGGPGTDTQYF. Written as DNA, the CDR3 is TGTGCCAGCAGCTTGAGGGCGGGGGGGCCCGGCACAGATACGCAGTATTTT.

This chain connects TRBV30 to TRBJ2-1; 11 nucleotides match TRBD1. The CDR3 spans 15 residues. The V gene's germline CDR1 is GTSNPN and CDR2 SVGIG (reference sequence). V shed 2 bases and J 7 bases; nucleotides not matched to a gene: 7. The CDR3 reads CAWSPGQGAWNEQFF. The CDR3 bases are TGTGCCTGGAGTCCAGGACAGGGGGCTTGGAATGAGCAGTTCTTC.

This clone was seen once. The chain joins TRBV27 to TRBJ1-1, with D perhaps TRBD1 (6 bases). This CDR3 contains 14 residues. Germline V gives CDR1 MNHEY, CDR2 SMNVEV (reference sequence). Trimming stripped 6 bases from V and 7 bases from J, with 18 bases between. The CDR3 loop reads CASRFSGANFEAFF. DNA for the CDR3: TGTGCCAGCAGATTCTCGGGGGCTAACTTTGAAGCTTTCTTT.

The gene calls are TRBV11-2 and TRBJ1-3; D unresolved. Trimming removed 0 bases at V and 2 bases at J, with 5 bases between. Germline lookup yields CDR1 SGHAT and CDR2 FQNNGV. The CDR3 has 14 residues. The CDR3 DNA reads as TGTGCCAGCAGCTTAGAACATACTGGAAACACCATATATTTT. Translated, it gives CASSLEHTGNTIYF.

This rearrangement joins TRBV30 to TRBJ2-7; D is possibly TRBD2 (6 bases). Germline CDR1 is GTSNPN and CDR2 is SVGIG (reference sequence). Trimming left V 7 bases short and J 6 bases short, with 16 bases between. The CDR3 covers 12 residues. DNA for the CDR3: TGTGCCTCTTCCGGGACTCCCCGCGAGCAGTACTTC. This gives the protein CASSGTPREQYF.

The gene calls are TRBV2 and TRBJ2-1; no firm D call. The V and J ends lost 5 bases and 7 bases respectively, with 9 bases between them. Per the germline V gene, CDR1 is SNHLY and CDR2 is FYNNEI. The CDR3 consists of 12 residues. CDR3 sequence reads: CASSRVWNEQFF. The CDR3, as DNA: TGTGCCAGCAGTCGGGTTTGGAATGAGCAGTTCTTC.